A single sample gave rise to the 15 T cell receptor beta chains below, sequenced in a study of CD8 T cells in Susac syndrome. With random hexamers, reverse transcription was performed on about 0.45 to 1 ug of RNA. TCRdb redid the calling of the immunoSEQ multiplex PCR reads with MiXCR, one entry per CDR3 protein. The sample carries around 150,000 distinct CDR3 sequences, approximately 95% recorded once. Material: CD8+ T cells from PBMCs. Receptors originate from a human donor with Susac syndrome.

Comment on this clonotype: Mismatch with germline at one junction end may stem from a read error. The rearrangement uses TRBV7-7 and TRBJ1-4; D is uncertain. The CDR3 extends over 15 amino acids. Germline V gene data show CDR1 as SSHAT and CDR2 as FNYEAQ (reference sequence). The CDR3 region has the DNA TGTGCTAGCAGCAAAACGGTAGCAACTAATGAAAAACTGTTTTTT. Amino acids: CASSKTVATNEKLFF.

The chain couples TRBV20-1 to TRBJ2-1; tentative D call: TRBD2 (5 bases). The V gene lost 1 base and the J gene lost 6 bases, with 10 bases spanning the gap. Germline V CDR1 and CDR2: DFQATT, SNEGSKA (reference sequence). This CDR3 region has 13 residues. CDR3 region: CSARGAGLNEQFF. The CDR3 bases are TGCAGTGCTAGAGGCGCGGGCCTCAATGAGCAGTTCTTC.

The chain couples TRBV5-6 to TRBJ2-1; D is perhaps TRBD2 (5 bases). The germline gives CDR1 SGHDT, CDR2 YYEEEE. This CDR3 comprises 16 residues. Between the trimmed V and J ends, which lost 2 bases and 2 bases, there was a span of 14 bases. The CDR3 DNA follows: TGTGCCAGCAGCTTTGGACGAGGGTCCCCCTACAATGAGCAGTTCTTC. Amino acid sequence: CASSFGRGSPYNEQFF. Full variable domain (rest looked up from reference TRBV5-6 and TRBJ2-1): DAGVTQSPTHLIKTRGQQVTLRCSPKSGHDTVSWYQQALGQGPQFIFQYYEEEERQRGNFPDRFSGHQFPNYSSELNVNALLLGDSALYLCASSFGRGSPYNEQFFGPGTRLTVL.

This chain uses TRBV11-3 with TRBJ2-1; the D call may be TRBD1 or TRBD2 (5 bases each). The CDR3 length is 18 residues. V was cut by 4 bases and J by 5 bases, with 24 bases left in between. Germline loops: CDR1 SGHNT, CDR2 YENEEA. This chain's CDR3 is CASSSLRGWGLQDNEQFF. The CDR3 coding sequence is TGTGCCAGCAGCTCCTTGAGGGGCTGGGGCCTGCAGGACAATGAGCAGTTCTTC.

The chain is built from TRBV27 and TRBJ2-7; D is ambiguous. This CDR3 is built from 17 residues. CDR1 MNHEY and CDR2 SMNVEV come from the germline V gene (reference sequence). V was clipped by 1 base and J by 1 base, with 17 bases between them. The CDR3 reads CASSLYIPRTISYEQYF. CDR3 coding DNA: TGTGCCAGCAGTTTATATATCCCCAGAACGATTTCCTACGAGCAGTACTTC.

This clonotype has only one observation. The rearrangement links TRBV6-5 to TRBJ2-1, with 10 bases lining up with TRBD2. Germline assignment: CDR1 MNHEY and CDR2 SVGAGI. Trimming cost V 7 bases and J 2 bases; bases outside gene matches: 5. CDR3 size: 15 residues. The DNA of the CDR3 is TGTGCCAGCAAACCAGGACTAGCGGCCTACAATGAGCAGTTCTTC. Translating gives CASKPGLAAYNEQFF.

This sequence joins TRBV24-1 and TRBJ2-1; unclear D gene. From germline, CDR1 is KGHDR and CDR2 SFDVKD. The CDR3 length is 15 residues. The V end lost 4 bases, the J end lost 0 bases, and 9 bases lay between the germline ends. CDR3 DNA: TGTGCCACCAGTGACCGCCGGAGCTCCTACAATGAGCAGTTCTTC. Translating it yields CATSDRRSSYNEQFF.

The chain employs TRBV27 and TRBJ1-5; D is unresolved. Trimming pared 2 bases from V and 0 bases from J, leaving 8 bases between. The CDR3 sequence is 15 residues long. The V gene's germline CDR1 is MNHEY and CDR2 SMNVEV (reference sequence). The CDR3 DNA is TGTGCCAGCAGTTTAAACCCGGATAGCAATCAGCCCCAGCATTTT. Residues: CASSLNPDSNQPQHF.

This chain connects TRBV3-1 to TRBJ2-5; unclear D gene. V lost 3 bases and J 6 bases, leaving 17 bases between the germline ends. The germline V gene encodes CDR1 LGHDT and CDR2 YNNKEL (reference sequence). The length of the CDR3 is 15 residues. The CDR3 DNA reads TGTGCCAGCAGCCAGGGTCTGCTAGATGGAAAGACCCAGTACTTC. It encodes CASSQGLLDGKTQYF.

The chain's CDR3 is CSARDTSGNLETQYF. CDR3 nucleotides: TGCAGTGCTAGAGATACTAGCGGGAATCTGGAGACCCAGTACTTC. The chain is built from TRBV20-1 and TRBJ2-5, with TRBD2 matching 10 bases. CDR1 and CDR2 (germline): DFQATT, SNEGSKA (reference sequence). Trimming removed 0 bases from V and 5 bases from J; junction bases left unmatched: 6. The CDR3 length is 15 residues.

The chain is built from TRBV12-3 or TRBV12-4 and TRBJ2-7; TRBD2 might be the D (5 bases). V dropped 2 bases and J dropped 5 bases, with 19 bases sitting between them. The CDR3 has 16 residues. This CDR3 reads CASSLLESTVGNEQYF. The DNA for the CDR3 is TGTGCCAGCAGTTTACTCGAGTCCACCGTCGGGAACGAGCAGTACTTC.

The chain recombines TRBV27 with TRBJ2-5, with D perhaps TRBD2 (6 bases). Germline CDR1 reads MNHEY; CDR2 reads SMNVEV (reference sequence). There are 13 residues in the CDR3. V lost 4 bases to trimming and J lost 5 bases, with 11 bases between them. CDR3 loop: CASSSLAKETQYF. The CDR3, as DNA: TGTGCCAGCAGTTCACTAGCCAAGGAGACCCAGTACTTC.

The sample holds one count of this clonotype. The chain uses TRBV7-9 and TRBJ2-1; unclear D gene. The CDR3 sequence is 14 residues long. In germline, CDR1 is SEHNR, CDR2 FQNEAQ (reference sequence). V was shortened by 1 base and J by 7 bases, with 11 bases between the two germline ends. In DNA form, the CDR3 reads TGTGCCAGCAGCTTAGTAGGCCTCCCGAATGAGCAGTTCTTC. Translating it yields CASSLVGLPNEQFF.

The chain carries TRBV13 and TRBJ2-3; no clear D. CDR3 length equals 12 residues. V lost 2 bases, J lost 5 bases, and 5 bases lay in between. CDR1 is PRHDT and CDR2 is FYEKMQ in the germline V gene (reference sequence). Here the CDR3 DNA reads TGTGCCAGCAGCTTAAGTCGAGATACGCAGTATTTT. Translated: CASSLSRDTQYF.

The chain joins TRBV13 to TRBJ1-2; D remains ambiguous. V was shortened by 5 bases and J by 1 base, with 14 bases between the two germline ends. CDR3 length: 15 residues. CDR1 is PRHDT, CDR2 FYEKMQ, per germline (reference sequence). The CDR3 is CASSPGPRINYGYTF. DNA for the CDR3: TGTGCCAGCAGCCCTGGTCCGAGGATTAACTATGGCTACACCTTC.